This TCR beta chain was sequenced during a study of blood T cell repertoires in COVID-19. Across the whole study: Material from acute and convalescent COVID-19 was sourced from the United States, Italy and Spain.

TCRdb keeps only in-frame clones here, not all; method: immunoSEQ multiplex PCR. The sample consists of hundreds of thousands of clones, 70% to 90% of them appearing once. This CDR3 region has 16 residues. Looked up from germline, CDR1 is KGHSH and CDR2 is LQKENI. Trimming took off 5 bases at V and 0 bases at J, with 16 bases between the two ends. The specimen sequenced was peripheral blood. This clonotype originated in a human donor in a cohort sampled during active COVID-19. The chain uses TRBV18 and TRBJ1-1; perhaps TRBD1 as D (6 bases). The CDR3 region is CASSGQGRGMNTEAFF. The CDR3 DNA reads as TGTGCCAGCTCAGGCCAGGGGAGGGGGATGAACACTGAAGCTTTCTTT. Based on the CDR3 plus reference TRBV18 and TRBJ1-1, the full variable domain is NAGVMQNPRHLVRRRGQEARLRCSPMKGHSHVYWYRQLPEEGLKFMVYLQKENIIDESGMPKERFSAEFPKEGPSILRIQQVVRGDSAAYFCASSGQGRGMNTEAFFGQGTRLTVV.